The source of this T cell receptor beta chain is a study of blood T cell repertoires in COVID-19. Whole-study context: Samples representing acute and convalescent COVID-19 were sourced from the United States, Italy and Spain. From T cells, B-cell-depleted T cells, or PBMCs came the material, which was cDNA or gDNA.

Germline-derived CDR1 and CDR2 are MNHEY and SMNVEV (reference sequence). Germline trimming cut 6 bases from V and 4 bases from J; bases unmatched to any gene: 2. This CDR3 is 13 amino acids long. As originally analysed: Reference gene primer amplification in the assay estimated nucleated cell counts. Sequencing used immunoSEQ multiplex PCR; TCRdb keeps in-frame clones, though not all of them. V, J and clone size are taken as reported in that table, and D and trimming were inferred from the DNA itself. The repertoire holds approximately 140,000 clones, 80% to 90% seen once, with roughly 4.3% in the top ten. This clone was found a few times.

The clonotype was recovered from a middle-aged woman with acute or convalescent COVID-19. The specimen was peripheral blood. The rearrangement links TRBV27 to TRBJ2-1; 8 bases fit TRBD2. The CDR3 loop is CASRGLGYNEQFF. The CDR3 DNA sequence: TGTGCCAGCAGGGGACTAGGGTACAATGAGCAGTTCTTC.